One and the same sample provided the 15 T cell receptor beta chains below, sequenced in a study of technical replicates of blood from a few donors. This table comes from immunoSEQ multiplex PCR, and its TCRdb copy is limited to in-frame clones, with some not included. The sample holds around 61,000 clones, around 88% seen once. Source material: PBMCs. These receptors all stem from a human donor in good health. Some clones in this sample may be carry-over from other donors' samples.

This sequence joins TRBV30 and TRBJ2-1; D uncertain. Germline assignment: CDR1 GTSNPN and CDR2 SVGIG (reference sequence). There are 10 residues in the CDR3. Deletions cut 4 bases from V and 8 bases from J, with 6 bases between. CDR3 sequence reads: CAWNRDEQFF. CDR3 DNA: TGTGCCTGGAATCGTGATGAGCAGTTCTTC.

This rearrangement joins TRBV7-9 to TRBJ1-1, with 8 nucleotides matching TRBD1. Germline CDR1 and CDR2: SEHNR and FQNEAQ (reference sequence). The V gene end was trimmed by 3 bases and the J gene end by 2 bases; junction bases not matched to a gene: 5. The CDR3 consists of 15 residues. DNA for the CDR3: TGTGCCAGCAGCTTGGGGACAGGCGTAAACACTGAAGCTTTCTTT. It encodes CASSLGTGVNTEAFF.

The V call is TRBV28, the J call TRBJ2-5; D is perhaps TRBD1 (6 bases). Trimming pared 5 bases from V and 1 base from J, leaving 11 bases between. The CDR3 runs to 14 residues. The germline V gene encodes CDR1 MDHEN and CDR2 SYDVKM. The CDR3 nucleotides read TGTGCCAGCAGTCCAGACAGGAGCCAAGAGACCCAGTACTTC. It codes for CASSPDRSQETQYF.

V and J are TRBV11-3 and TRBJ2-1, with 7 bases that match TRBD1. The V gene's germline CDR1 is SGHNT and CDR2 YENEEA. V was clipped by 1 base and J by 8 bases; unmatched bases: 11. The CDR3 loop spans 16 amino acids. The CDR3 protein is CASSLALVTGQDEQFF. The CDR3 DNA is TGTGCCAGCAGCTTAGCCCTCGTGACAGGGCAAGATGAGCAGTTCTTC. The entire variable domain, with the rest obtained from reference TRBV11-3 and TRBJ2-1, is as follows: EAGVVQSPRYKIIEKKQPVAFWCNPISGHNTLYWYLQNLGQGPELLIRYENEEAVDDSQLPKDRFSAERLKGVDSTLKIQPAELGDSAVYLCASSLALVTGQDEQFFGPGTRLTVL.

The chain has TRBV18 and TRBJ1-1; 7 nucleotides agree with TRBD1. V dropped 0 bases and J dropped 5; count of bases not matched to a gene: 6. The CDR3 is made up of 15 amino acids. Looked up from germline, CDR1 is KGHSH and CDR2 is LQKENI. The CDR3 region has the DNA TGTGCCAGCTCACCACCCGGCAGGGGGTTGACTGAAGCTTTCTTT. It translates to CASSPPGRGLTEAFF.

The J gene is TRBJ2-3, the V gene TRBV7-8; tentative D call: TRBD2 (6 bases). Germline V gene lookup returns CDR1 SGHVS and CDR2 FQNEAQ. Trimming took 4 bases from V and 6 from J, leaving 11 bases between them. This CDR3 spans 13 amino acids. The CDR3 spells CASSSILADTQYF. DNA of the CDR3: TGTGCCAGCAGCTCGATCCTAGCGGATACGCAGTATTTT.

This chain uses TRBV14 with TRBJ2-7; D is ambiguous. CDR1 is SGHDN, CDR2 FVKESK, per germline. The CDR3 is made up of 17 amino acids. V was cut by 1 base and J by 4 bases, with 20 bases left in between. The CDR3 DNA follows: TGTGCCAGCAGCCAAGTTGTGACTGGAAACTTATGTTACGAGCAGTACTTC. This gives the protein CASSQVVTGNLCYEQYF.

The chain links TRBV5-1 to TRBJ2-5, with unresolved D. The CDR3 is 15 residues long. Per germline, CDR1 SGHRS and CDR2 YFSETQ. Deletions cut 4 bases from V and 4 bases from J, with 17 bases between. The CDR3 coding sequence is TGCGCCAGCAGCCCGTCCGACGGGTTCCGAGAGACCCAGTACTTC. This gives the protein CASSPSDGFRETQYF.

CDR3 region: CAWTRGGAGNTDTQYF. CDR3 coding DNA: TGTGCCTGGACCCGGGGGGGGGCGGGGAACACAGATACGCAGTATTTT. V and J are TRBV30 and TRBJ2-3; 8 bases align to TRBD2. CDR1 and CDR2 from the germline V gene are GTSNPN and SVGIG (reference sequence). Trimming removed 4 bases from V and 2 bases from J; junction bases left unmatched: 11. The CDR3 consists of 16 residues.

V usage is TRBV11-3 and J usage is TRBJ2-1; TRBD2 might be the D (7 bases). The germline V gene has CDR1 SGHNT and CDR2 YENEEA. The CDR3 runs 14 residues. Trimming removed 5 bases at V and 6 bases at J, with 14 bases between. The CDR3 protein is CASSARGTFNEQFF. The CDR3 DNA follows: TGTGCCAGCAGCGCGCGGGGGACATTCAATGAGCAGTTCTTC.

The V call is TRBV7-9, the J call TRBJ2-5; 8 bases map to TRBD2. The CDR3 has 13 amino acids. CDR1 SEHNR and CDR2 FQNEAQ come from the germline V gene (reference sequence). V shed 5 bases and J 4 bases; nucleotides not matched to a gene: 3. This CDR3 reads CASSRGGVETQYF. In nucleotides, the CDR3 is TGTGCCAGCAGCCGGGGGGGGGTAGAGACCCAGTACTTC.

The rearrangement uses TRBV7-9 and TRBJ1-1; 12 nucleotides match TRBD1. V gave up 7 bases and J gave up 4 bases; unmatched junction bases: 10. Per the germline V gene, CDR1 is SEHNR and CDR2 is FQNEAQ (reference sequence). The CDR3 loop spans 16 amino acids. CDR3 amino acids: CASNRLGQGALTEAFF. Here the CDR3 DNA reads TGTGCCAGCAACCGGCTGGGACAGGGGGCCCTCACTGAAGCTTTCTTT.

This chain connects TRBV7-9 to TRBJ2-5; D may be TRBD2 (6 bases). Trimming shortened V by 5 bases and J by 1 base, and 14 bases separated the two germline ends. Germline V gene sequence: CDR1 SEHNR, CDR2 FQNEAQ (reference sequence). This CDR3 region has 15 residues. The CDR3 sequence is CASSPGSGIQETQYF. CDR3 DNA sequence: TGTGCCAGCAGCCCCGGTAGCGGAATCCAAGAGACCCAGTACTTC.

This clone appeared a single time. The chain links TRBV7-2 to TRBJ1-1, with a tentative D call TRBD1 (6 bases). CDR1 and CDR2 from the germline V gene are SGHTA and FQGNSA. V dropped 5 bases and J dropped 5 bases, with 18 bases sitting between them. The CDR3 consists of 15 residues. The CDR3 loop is CASSRTGQPATEAFF. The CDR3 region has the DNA TGTGCCAGCAGCCGAACTGGACAGCCCGCGACTGAAGCTTTCTTT.

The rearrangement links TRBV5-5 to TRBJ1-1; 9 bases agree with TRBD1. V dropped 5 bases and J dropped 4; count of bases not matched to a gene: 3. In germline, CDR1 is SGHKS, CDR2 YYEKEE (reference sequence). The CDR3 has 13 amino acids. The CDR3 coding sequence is TGTGCCAGCAGGGGACAGGGTCCCACTGAAGCTTTCTTT. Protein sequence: CASRGQGPTEAFF.